This T cell receptor (beta chain) was identified in a study of blood T cell repertoires in COVID-19. Across the study: The United States, Italy and Spain supplied acute and convalescent COVID-19 samples. Sources were T cells, B-cell-depleted T cells, or PBMCs; the material itself was cDNA or gDNA.

Source study methods: Estimation of nucleated cell counts relied on the amplification of reference gene primers. The assay was immunoSEQ multiplex PCR, and TCRdb's table has in-frame clones only and misses some. D and trimming come from the DNA, and the V and J calls and clone size come from that table. Seen here are some 230,000 clones, roughly 84% observed once, and the top ten hold less than 6.5%. CDR1 LNHDA and CDR2 SQIVND come from the germline V gene (reference sequence). This CDR3 comprises 14 residues. Trimming shortened V by 5 bases and J by 0 bases, and 8 bases separated the two germline ends.

This receptor was identified in a woman aged 55-70 years who had recovered from COVID-19. V is TRBV19 and J is TRBJ1-5; D might be TRBD1 (5 bases). Source material: peripheral blood. Here the CDR3 reads CASSPGDSNQPQHF. The CDR3 nucleotides read TGTGCCAGTAGTCCGGGGGATAGCAATCAGCCCCAGCATTTT.